The 5 T cell receptor beta chains presented below share a single source sample, sequenced in a study of Graves' ophthalmopathy and Graves' hyperthyroidism. The sequenced template was RNA, covering the TCR beta CDR3 region. An initial RT-PCR round employing HTBI primers preceded a second-round multiplex PCR. MiXCR, run by TCRdb on the multiplex PCR reads, gives a single entry per CDR3 protein. The sample has about 500,000 distinct CDR3 sequences, 13% to 15% seen once. Material: blood. The receptors were gathered from a woman in her thirties with Graves' ophthalmopathy.

This clonotype was seen many times. The chain recombines TRBV15 with TRBJ1-1, with 9 bases aligning to TRBD1. CDR1 is LNHNV, CDR2 YYDKDF, per germline (reference sequence). The length of the CDR3 is 16 residues. With V trimmed by 0 bases and J by 4 bases, 6 bases remained unmatched. The CDR3 DNA reads as TGTGCCACCAGCAGAGATCCCGGACAGGGGTCCACTGAAGCTTTCTTT. Its translation: CATSRDPGQGSTEAFF.

This clonotype was found many times. The V call is TRBV5-1, the J call TRBJ1-3; no clear D. Trimming left V 0 bases short and J 5 bases short, with 6 bases between. CDR3 length: 13 residues. Per the germline V gene, CDR1 is SGHRS and CDR2 is YFSETQ. CDR3 in amino acids: CASSLDSRNTIYF. For the CDR3, the DNA is TGCGCCAGCAGCTTGGACAGCAGAAACACCATATATTTT.

This clonotype has a count of ten or more. The rearrangement joins TRBV6-5 to TRBJ1-1; D gene uncertain. CDR1 and CDR2 from the germline V gene are MNHEY and SVGAGI. This CDR3 is 15 amino acids long. V lost 0 bases, J lost 1 base, and 9 bases lay in between. The CDR3 loop is CASSYSMEGNTEAFF. CDR3 sequence (DNA): TGTGCCAGCAGTTACTCGATGGAAGGGAACACTGAAGCTTTCTTT.

This rearrangement joins TRBV7-6 to TRBJ2-5, with D perhaps matching TRBD1 or TRBD2 (6 bases each). The CDR3 is 13 residues long. Trimming removed 10 bases at V and 5 bases at J, with 17 bases between. Germline-derived CDR1 and CDR2 are SGHVS and FNYEAQ. CDR3: CATSSGAWETQYF. DNA for the CDR3: TGTGCCACATCTTCGGGGGCCTGGGAGACCCAGTACTTC.

A few counts support this clonotype. The chain recombines TRBV10-3 with TRBJ2-7, with TRBD2 identical over 9 bases. Losses at the gene ends were 1 base for V and 3 bases for J; bases not matched to a gene: 10. CDR3 size: 17 residues. Germline CDR1 and CDR2: ENHRY and SYGVKD. CDR3 sequence reads: CAISEWRGSGSRYEQYF. The CDR3 region has the DNA TGTGCCATCAGTGAGTGGAGGGGTAGCGGGAGCCGCTACGAGCAGTACTTC.